This T cell receptor (beta chain) is drawn from a study of tumor-infiltrating lymphocytes in localized non-small cell lung cancer. Generated by immunoSEQ multiplex PCR, the TCRdb table keeps only in-frame clones and is missing some. The sample lists tens of thousands of clones, approximately 71% occurring once. Study-wide results and caveats: Available tissue quantity limited TCR sequencing to a patient subset. Recurrence-free survival showed no association with tumor T-cell fraction. TCRbeta sequencing showed higher T cell infiltration in tumors than uninvolved lung. Immunotypes IM1 and IM2 had similar TCR-derived T-cell fractions.

Comments on this clone: Its specificity is not known.

Germline-derived CDR1 and CDR2 are SGHRS and YFSETQ. V trimming: 0 bases; J trimming: 7 bases; junction bases outside the gene matches: 8. The length of the CDR3 is 17 residues. The V and J genes are TRBV5-1 and TRBJ2-1, with 12 bases that match TRBD2. The clonotype comes from a human donor with non-small cell lung cancer. The sample comprised lung tumor tissue. The CDR3 sequence is CASSLGLAGALVNEQFF. The CDR3 DNA reads TGCGCCAGCAGCTTGGGACTAGCGGGAGCATTGGTTAATGAGCAGTTCTTC.